The 5 T cell receptor beta chains below come from one sample, sequenced in a study of blood T cell repertoires in COVID-19. The method was immunoSEQ multiplex PCR; TCRdb's version includes in-frame clones alone and lacks a portion of them. The sample yields 150,000 to 200,000 clones, about 85% seen once. The specimen was peripheral blood. These receptors all come from a man between 60 and 70 years old who had recovered from COVID-19.

CDR3 DNA sequence: TGTGCCAGCAGGGGCTCGGGGGGCAGTTCACCCCTCCACTTT. Translating gives CASRGSGGSSPLHF. The chain links TRBV9 to TRBJ1-6; weak D call: TRBD1 (6 bases). The CDR3 contains 14 residues. CDR1 is SGDLS, CDR2 YYNGEE, per germline. Deletions cut 5 bases from V and 9 bases from J, with 15 bases between. The variable domain in full, with the rest retrieved from reference TRBV9 and TRBJ1-6, is DSGVTQTPKHLITATGQRVTLRCSPRSGDLSVYWYQQSLDQGLQFLIQYYNGEERAKGNILERFSAQQFPDLHSELNLSSLELGDSALYFCASRGSGGSSPLHFGNGTRLTVT.

This clone was seen just once. The chain employs TRBV5-4 and TRBJ1-3; maybe TRBD1 (6 bases). The CDR3 spans 16 residues. V lost 2 bases, J lost 4 bases, and 16 bases lay in between. From germline, CDR1 is SGHNT and CDR2 YYREEE (reference sequence). The DNA of the CDR3 is TGTGCCAGCAGCTTCCGGCTAACAGGGTCCGGAAACACCATATATTTT. As protein: CASSFRLTGSGNTIYF.

V and J are TRBV12-3 or TRBV12-4 and TRBJ1-2; D uncertain. Trimming took 8 bases from V and 0 from J, leaving 7 bases between them. This CDR3 comprises 12 residues. The CDR3 DNA is TGTGCCAGCGGTTATACTAACTATGGCTACACCTTC. It encodes CASGYTNYGYTF.

Of note for this clone: This CDR3 is also generated by other DNA sequences in the sample. The chain links TRBV6-5 to TRBJ1-1; no firm D call. The CDR3 covers 12 residues. V was shortened by 2 bases and J by 5 bases, with 6 bases between the two germline ends. Germline V gives CDR1 MNHEY, CDR2 SVGAGI. The CDR3 nucleotides read TGTGCCAGCAGTTACGAGGGTACTGAAGCTTTCTTT. Translated, it gives CASSYEGTEAFF.

The chain recombines TRBV7-2 with TRBJ1-2, with D perhaps matching TRBD1 (5 bases). There are 13 residues in the CDR3. V lost 3 bases and J lost 4, with 9 bases in between. Germline CDR1 SGHTA, CDR2 FQGNSA. CDR3 amino acids: CASSLGHGYGYTF. For the CDR3, the DNA is TGTGCCAGCAGCTTGGGGCATGGCTATGGCTACACCTTC.